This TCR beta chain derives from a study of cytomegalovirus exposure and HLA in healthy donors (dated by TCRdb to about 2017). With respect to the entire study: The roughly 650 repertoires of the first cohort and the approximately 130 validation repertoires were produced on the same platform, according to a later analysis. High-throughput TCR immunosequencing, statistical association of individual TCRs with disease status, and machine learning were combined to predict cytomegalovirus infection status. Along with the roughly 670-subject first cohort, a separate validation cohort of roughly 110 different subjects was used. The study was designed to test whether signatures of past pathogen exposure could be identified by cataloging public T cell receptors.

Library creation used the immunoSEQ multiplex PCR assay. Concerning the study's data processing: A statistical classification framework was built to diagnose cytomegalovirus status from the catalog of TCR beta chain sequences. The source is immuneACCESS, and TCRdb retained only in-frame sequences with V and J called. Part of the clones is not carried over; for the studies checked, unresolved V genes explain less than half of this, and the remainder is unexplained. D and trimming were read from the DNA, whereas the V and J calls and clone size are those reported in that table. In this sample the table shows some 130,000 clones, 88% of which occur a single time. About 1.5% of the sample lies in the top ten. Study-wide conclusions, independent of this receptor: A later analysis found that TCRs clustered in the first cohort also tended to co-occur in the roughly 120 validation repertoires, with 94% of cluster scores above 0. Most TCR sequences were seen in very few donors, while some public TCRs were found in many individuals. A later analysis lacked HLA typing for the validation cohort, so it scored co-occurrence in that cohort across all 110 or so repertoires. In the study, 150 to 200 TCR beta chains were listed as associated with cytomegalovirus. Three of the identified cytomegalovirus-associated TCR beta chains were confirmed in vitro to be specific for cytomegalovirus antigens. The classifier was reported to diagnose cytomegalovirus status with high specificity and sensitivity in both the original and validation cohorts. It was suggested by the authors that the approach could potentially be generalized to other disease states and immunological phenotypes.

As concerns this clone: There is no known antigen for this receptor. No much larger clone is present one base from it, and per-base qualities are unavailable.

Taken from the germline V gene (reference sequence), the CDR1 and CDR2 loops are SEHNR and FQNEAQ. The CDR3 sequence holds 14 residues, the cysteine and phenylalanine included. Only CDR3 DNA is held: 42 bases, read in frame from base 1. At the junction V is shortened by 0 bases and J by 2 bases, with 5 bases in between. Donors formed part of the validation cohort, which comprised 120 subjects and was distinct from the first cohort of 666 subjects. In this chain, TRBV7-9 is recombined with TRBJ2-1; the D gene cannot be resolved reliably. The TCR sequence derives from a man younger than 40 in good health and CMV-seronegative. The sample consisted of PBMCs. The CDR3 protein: CASSLALAYNEQFF. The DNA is TGTGCCAGCAGCTTAGCTCTAGCCTACAATGAGCAGTTCTTC.